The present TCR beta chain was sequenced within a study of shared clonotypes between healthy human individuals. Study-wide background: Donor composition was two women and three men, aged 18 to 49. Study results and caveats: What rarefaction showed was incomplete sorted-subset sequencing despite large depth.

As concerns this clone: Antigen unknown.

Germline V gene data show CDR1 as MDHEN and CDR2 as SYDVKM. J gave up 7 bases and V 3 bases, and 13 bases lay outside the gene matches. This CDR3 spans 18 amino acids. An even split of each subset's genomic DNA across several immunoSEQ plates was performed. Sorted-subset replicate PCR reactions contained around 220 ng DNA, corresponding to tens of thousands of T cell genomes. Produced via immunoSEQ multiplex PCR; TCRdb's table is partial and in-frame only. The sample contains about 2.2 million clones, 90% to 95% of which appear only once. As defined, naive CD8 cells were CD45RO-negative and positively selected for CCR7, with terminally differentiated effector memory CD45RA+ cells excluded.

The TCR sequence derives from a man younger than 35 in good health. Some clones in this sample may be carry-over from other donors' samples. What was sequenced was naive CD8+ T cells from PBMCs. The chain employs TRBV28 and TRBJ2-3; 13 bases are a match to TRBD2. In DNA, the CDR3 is TGTGCCAGCAGTTTCCCGAGGACTAGCGGGAGCGTTGTTAATACGCAGTATTTT. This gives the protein CASSFPRTSGSVVNTQYF.